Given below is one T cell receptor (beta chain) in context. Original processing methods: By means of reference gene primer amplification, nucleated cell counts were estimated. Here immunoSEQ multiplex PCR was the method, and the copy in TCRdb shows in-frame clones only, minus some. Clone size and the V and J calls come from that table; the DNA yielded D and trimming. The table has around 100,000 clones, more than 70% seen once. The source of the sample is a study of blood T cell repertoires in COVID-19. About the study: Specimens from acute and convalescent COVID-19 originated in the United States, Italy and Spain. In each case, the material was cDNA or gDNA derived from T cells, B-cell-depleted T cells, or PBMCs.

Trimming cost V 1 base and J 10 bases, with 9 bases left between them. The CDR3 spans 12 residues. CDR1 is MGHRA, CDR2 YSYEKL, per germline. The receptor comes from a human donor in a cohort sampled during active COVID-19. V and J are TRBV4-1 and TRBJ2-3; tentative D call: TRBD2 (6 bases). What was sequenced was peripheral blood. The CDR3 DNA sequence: TGCGCCAGCAGCCAAGCTAGGAGGGCGCAGTATTTT. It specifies CASSQARRAQYF.